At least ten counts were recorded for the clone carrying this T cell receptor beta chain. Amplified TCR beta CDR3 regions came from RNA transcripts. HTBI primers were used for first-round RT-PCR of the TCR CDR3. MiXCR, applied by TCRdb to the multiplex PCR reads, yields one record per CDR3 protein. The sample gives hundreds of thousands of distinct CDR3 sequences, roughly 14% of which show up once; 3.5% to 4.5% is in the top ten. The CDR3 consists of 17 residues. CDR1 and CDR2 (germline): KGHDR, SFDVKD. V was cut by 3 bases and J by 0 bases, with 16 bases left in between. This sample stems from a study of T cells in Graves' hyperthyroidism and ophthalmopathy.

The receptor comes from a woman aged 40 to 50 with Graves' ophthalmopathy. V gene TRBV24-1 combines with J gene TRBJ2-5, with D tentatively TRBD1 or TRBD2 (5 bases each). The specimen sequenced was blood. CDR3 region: CATSDARDAGYQETQYF. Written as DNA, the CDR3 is TGTGCCACCAGTGATGCCCGGGACGCCGGGTACCAAGAGACCCAGTACTTC.